The sequence of this T cell receptor (beta chain) was determined in a study of shared clonotypes between healthy human individuals. Trimming shortened V by 6 bases and J by 6 bases, and 12 bases separated the two germline ends. Germline-derived CDR1 and CDR2 are WSHSY and SAAADI. CDR3 length: 13 amino acids. Ten immunoSEQ deep assay plates held the unsorted PBMC DNA. Sequencing used immunoSEQ multiplex PCR; TCRdb keeps in-frame clones, though not all of them. The sample records hundreds of thousands of clones, around 75% being singletons. The chain joins TRBV10-2 to TRBJ1-5; the D is unclear. This receptor was obtained from a woman in her forties in good health. Some clones in this sample may be carry-over from other donors' samples. Sequenced material: PBMCs. The CDR3 reads CASSTQKAQPQHF. In DNA form, the CDR3 reads TGCGCCAGCAGCACCCAAAAGGCTCAGCCCCAGCATTTT.